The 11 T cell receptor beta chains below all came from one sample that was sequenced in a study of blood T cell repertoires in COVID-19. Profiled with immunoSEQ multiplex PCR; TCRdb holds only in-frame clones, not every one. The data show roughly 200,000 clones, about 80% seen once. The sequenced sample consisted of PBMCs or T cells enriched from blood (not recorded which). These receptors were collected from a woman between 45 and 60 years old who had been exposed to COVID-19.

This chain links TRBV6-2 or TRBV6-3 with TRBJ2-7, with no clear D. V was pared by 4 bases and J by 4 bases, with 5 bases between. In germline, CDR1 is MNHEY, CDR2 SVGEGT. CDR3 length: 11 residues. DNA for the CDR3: TGTGCCAGCAGTTCAGCGTACGAGCAGTACTTC. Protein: CASSSAYEQYF.

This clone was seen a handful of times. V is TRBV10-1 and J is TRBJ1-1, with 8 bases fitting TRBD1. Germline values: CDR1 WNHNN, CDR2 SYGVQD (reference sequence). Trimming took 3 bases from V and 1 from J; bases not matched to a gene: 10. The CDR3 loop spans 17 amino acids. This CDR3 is CASSDSRHDRGNTEAFF. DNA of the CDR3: TGCGCCAGCAGTGACTCACGCCACGACAGGGGGAACACTGAAGCTTTCTTT.

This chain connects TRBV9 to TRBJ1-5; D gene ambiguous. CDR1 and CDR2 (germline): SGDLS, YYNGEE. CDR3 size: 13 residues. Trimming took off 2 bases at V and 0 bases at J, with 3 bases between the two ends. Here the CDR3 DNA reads TGTGCCAGCAGCGTCGGTAGCAATCAGCCCCAGCATTTT. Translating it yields CASSVGSNQPQHF.

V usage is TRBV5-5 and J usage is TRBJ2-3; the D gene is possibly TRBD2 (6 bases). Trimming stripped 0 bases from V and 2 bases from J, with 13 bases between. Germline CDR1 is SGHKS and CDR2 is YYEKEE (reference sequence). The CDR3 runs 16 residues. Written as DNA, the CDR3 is TGTGCCAGCAGCTTGGGAAAACTAGCCCCCACAGATACGCAGTATTTT. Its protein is CASSLGKLAPTDTQYF. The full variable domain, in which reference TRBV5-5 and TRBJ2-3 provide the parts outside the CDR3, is DAGVTQSPTHLIKTRGQQVTLRCSPISGHKSVSWYQQVLGQGPQFIFQYYEKEERGRGNFPDRFSARQFPNYSSELNVNALLLGDSALYLCASSLGKLAPTDTQYFGPGTRLTVL.

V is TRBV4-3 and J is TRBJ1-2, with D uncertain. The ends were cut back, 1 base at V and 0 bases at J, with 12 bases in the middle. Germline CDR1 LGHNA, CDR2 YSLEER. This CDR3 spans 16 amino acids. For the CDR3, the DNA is TGCGCCAGCAGCCAAGGACCAGGCCCAGCTAACTATGGCTACACCTTC. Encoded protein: CASSQGPGPANYGYTF.

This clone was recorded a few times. The CDR3 region has the DNA TGTGCCAGCAGCTTTGAAGCGGGACAGGGGGGATACGAGCAGTACTTC. This sequence encodes CASSFEAGQGGYEQYF. V gene TRBV5-5 combines with J gene TRBJ2-7; 11 positions match TRBD1. The junction had 8 bases not matched to a gene; V was cut back by 2 bases and J by 4 bases. CDR3 length: 16 amino acids. Germline CDR1 reads SGHKS; CDR2 reads YYEKEE (reference sequence).

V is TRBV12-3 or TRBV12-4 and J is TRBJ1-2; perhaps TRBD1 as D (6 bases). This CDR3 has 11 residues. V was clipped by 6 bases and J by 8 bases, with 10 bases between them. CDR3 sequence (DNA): TGTGCCAGCAGCGATGGACAGGGCTACACCTTC. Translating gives CASSDGQGYTF.

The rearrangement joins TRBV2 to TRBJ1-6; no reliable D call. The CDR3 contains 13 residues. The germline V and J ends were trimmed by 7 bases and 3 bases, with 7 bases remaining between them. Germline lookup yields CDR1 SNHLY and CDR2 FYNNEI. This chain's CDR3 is CASTLYYNSPLHF. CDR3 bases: TGTGCCAGCACCCTTTACTATAATTCACCCCTCCACTTT.

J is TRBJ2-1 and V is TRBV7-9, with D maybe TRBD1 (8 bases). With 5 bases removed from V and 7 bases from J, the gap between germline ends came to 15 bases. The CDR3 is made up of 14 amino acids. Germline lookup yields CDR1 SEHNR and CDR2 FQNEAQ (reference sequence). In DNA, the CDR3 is TGTGCCAGCAGCCTTCAACAGGGGGGGAATGAGCAGTTCTTC. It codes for CASSLQQGGNEQFF.

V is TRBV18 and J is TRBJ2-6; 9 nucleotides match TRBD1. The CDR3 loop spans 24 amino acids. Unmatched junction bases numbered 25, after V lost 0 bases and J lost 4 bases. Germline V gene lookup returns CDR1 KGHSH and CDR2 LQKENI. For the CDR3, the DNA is TGTGCCAGCTCACCACCGTCGGCTCCTGGGAGGTGGGACAGGGTAACGTCGGGGGCCAACGTCCTGACTTTC. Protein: CASSPPSAPGRWDRVTSGANVLTF.

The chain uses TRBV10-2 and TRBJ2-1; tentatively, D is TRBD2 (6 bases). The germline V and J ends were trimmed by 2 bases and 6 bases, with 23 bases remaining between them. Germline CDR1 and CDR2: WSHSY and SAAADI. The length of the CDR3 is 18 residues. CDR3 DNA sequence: TGCGCCAGCAGTGAGACTCCCTTGAGGGCGGGGCCTCCCAATGAGCAGTTCTTC. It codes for CASSETPLRAGPPNEQFF.